Each of the 21 T cell receptor beta chains below was sequenced from the same sample in a study of spatial heterogeneity in lung cancer. TCRdb reprocessed the 5' RACE reads with MiXCR, giving one entry per CDR3 protein. The data show 20,000 to 25,000 distinct CDR3 sequences, with 6.9% seen just once and 14% held by the top ten. Time point defined: sample taken at primary tumor resection. Whole RNA was taken from tumor, nontumor lung or frozen PBMC; it was then sequenced unsorted. The sample consisted of PBMCs, taken at surgery. The receptors were gathered from a male donor with early-stage non-small cell lung cancer.

This chain joins TRBV10-1 and TRBJ2-4; D might be TRBD1 or TRBD2, each matching 6 bases. The CDR3 loop spans 13 amino acids. Germline CDR1 and CDR2: WNHNN and SYGVQD (reference sequence). The V and J ends lost 0 bases and 8 bases respectively, with 8 bases between them. CDR3 in amino acids: CASSESRGDIQYF. In nucleotides, the CDR3 is TGCGCCAGCAGTGAGTCGAGGGGGGACATTCAGTACTTC.

This chain joins TRBV10-3 and TRBJ1-1, with a tentative D call TRBD1 (5 bases). CDR1 and CDR2 from the germline V gene are ENHRY and SYGVKD. The V end was cut by 3 bases, the J end by 0 bases, with 11 bases between. The CDR3 runs 15 residues. The CDR3 region has the DNA TGTGCCATCAGTGAAAGAAAGGGGATGAACACTGAAGCTTTCTTT. It encodes CAISERKGMNTEAFF.

The table lists this clonotype with a few counts. The chain uses TRBV12-3 or TRBV12-4 and TRBJ2-7, with unresolved D. With 5 bases removed from V and 4 bases from J, the gap between germline ends came to 6 bases. The CDR3 has 11 residues. Here the CDR3 reads CASSGPYEQYF. For the CDR3, the DNA is TGTGCCAGCAGTGGCCCTTACGAGCAGTACTTC.

This clonotype was recorded many times. This chain connects TRBV12-5 to TRBJ2-1; no clear D. Trimming pared 5 bases from V and 4 bases from J, leaving 12 bases between. CDR3 size: 14 residues. In germline, CDR1 is LGHNT, CDR2 FRNRAP. The CDR3 DNA sequence: TGTGCTAGTGGTCTTCCCCTTGAGTACAATGAGCAGTTCTTC. The encoded protein is CASGLPLEYNEQFF.

In this sample, this clonotype turned up many times. The chain employs TRBV19 and TRBJ1-3; 9 nucleotides agree with TRBD1. V lost 7 bases, J lost 4 bases, and 8 bases stayed unmatched. This CDR3 has 15 amino acids. Germline V gene sequence: CDR1 LNHDA, CDR2 SQIVND (reference sequence). The CDR3 bases are TGTGCCAGTAATCGGGGGACAGGGCGCGGAAACACCATATATTTT. It codes for CASNRGTGRGNTIYF.

There are many counts of this clonotype. The gene calls are TRBV12-5 and TRBJ1-3; 7 bases fit TRBD1. CDR1 is LGHNT, CDR2 FRNRAP, per germline. The trim removed 3 bases at V and 0 bases at J, leaving 11 bases unmatched. The CDR3 has 18 amino acids. CDR3: CASGFFLDRVGSGNTIYF. As DNA, the CDR3 is TGTGCTAGTGGTTTTTTCCTCGACAGGGTGGGCTCTGGAAACACCATATATTTT.

This clonotype was counted only a few times. The rearrangement links TRBV24-1 to TRBJ2-3; the D is unclear. The CDR3 totals 13 residues. Trimming cost V 4 bases and J 2 bases, with 6 bases left between them. Germline values: CDR1 KGHDR, CDR2 SFDVKD. The CDR3 here is CATSDSHTDTQYF. The CDR3, as DNA: TGTGCCACCAGTGACAGCCACACAGATACGCAGTATTTT.

This clonotype was detected many times. The chain carries TRBV7-3 and TRBJ1-6; no firm D call. V was pared by 1 base and J by 7 bases, with 8 bases between. This CDR3 spans 14 amino acids. The germline CDR1 and CDR2 sequences are SGHTA and FQGTGA. The CDR3: CASSLSGGNSPLHF. CDR3 in DNA: TGTGCCAGCAGCTTAAGCGGTGGCAATTCACCCCTCCACTTT.

This clonotype appeared many times. The chain carries TRBV7-9 and TRBJ2-5; D not certain. Germline V CDR1 and CDR2: SEHNR, FQNEAQ (reference sequence). V shed 2 bases and J shed 5 bases, with 9 bases lying between them. The CDR3 length is 13 residues. The CDR3 loop reads CASSLSGVETQYF. CDR3 nucleotide sequence: TGTGCCAGCAGCTTAAGTGGGGTGGAGACCCAGTACTTC.

This clonotype was counted many times. The J gene is TRBJ1-1, the V gene TRBV3-1, with 9 bases lining up with TRBD1. Germline CDR1 reads LGHDT; CDR2 reads YNNKEL (reference sequence). The CDR3 spans 15 residues. Germline trimming cut 0 bases from V and 3 bases from J; bases unmatched to any gene: 2. CDR3 protein: CASSQETGGYTEAFF. CDR3 coding DNA: TGTGCCAGCAGCCAAGAGACAGGGGGATACACTGAAGCTTTCTTT. Full variable domain (rest looked up from reference TRBV3-1 and TRBJ1-1): DTAVSQTPKYLVTQMGNDKSIKCEQNLGHDTMYWYKQDSKKFLKIMFSYNNKELIINETVPNRFSPKSPDKAHLNLHINSLELGDSAVYFCASSQETGGYTEAFFGQGTRLTVV.

This clonotype was seen more than once but under ten times. This chain links TRBV2 with TRBJ2-1; 10 bases are shared with TRBD1. CDR3 size: 15 residues. With 9 bases clipped from V and 2 bases from J, the junction kept 7 bases outside the gene matches. Germline V gene sequence: CDR1 SNHLY, CDR2 FYNNEI. This CDR3 reads CASCEGTGAYNEQFF. Here the CDR3 DNA reads TGTGCCAGTTGCGAGGGGACAGGGGCCTACAATGAGCAGTTCTTC.

This clonotype was seen many times. The V call is TRBV28, the J call TRBJ2-5, with D maybe TRBD2 (5 bases). CDR1 is MDHEN, CDR2 SYDVKM, per germline. V was clipped by 5 bases and J by 5 bases, with 18 bases between them. The CDR3 has 15 residues. The CDR3 DNA reads TGTGCCAGCAGTATTCCGGGCTACCGAGGGGAGACCCAGTACTTC. Its translation: CASSIPGYRGETQYF. The full variable domain, in which reference TRBV28 and TRBJ2-5 provide the parts outside the CDR3, is DVKVTQSSRYLVKRTGEKVFLECVQDMDHENMFWYRQDPGLGLRLIYFSYDVKMKEKGDIPEGYSVSREKKERFSLILESASTNQTSMYLCASSIPGYRGETQYFGPGTRLLVL.

There are a few counts of this clonotype. The junction and the germline gene differ at one end; a read error may be behind it. The V call is TRBV7-7, the J call TRBJ2-5; D is uncertain. Per the germline V gene, CDR1 is SSHAT and CDR2 is FNYEAQ (reference sequence). This CDR3 is 15 amino acids long. The CDR3 region is CASSLVTGPTETQYF. The CDR3 nucleotides read TGTGCTAGCAGCTTAGTTACCGGGCCCACGGAGACCCAGTACTTC.

J is TRBJ2-1 and V is TRBV6-1; D perhaps matches TRBD2 (6 bases). CDR1 and CDR2 from the germline V gene are MNHNS and SASEGT. This CDR3 is 15 amino acids long. V was pared by 2 bases and J by 3 bases, with 11 bases between. CDR3 bases: TGTGCCAGCAGTGAATGGGGGGAAGGCTACAATGAGCAGTTCTTC. This codes for CASSEWGEGYNEQFF.

This clonotype was counted between two and nine times. The chain combines TRBV2 with TRBJ2-7, with D perhaps TRBD1 (7 bases). Germline assignment: CDR1 SNHLY and CDR2 FYNNEI. This CDR3 region has 14 residues. Deletions cut 6 bases from V and 7 bases from J, with 19 bases between. The CDR3 region has the DNA TGTGCCAGCAGCGTGGACAGGCATGGGGGGGAGCAGTACTTC. Residues: CASSVDRHGGEQYF.

The chain couples TRBV28 to TRBJ1-2, with 9 bases aligning to TRBD1. The CDR3 loop spans 12 amino acids. Germline V gene sequence: CDR1 MDHEN, CDR2 SYDVKM. Trimming removed 10 bases from V and 6 bases from J; junction bases left unmatched: 6. CDR3 sequence reads: CATADRGNGYTF. In DNA form, the CDR3 reads TGTGCCACCGCGGACAGGGGAAATGGCTACACCTTC.

This clonotype was counted at least ten times. This rearrangement joins TRBV19 to TRBJ2-2, with 7 bases matching TRBD1. This CDR3 is built from 15 residues. Germline CDR1 reads LNHDA; CDR2 reads SQIVND (reference sequence). V shed 4 bases, J shed 4 bases, and the junction held 6 bases outside the gene matches. The CDR3 here is CASSTNRGVTGELFF. CDR3 sequence (DNA): TGTGCCAGTAGTACCAACAGGGGAGTCACCGGGGAGCTGTTTTTT. Filled out from reference TRBV19 and TRBJ2-2, the complete variable domain reads DGGITQSPKYLFRKEGQNVTLSCEQNLNHDAMYWYRQDPGQGLRLIYYSQIVNDFQKGDIAEGYSVSREKKESFPLTVTSAQKNPTAFYLCASSTNRGVTGELFFGEGSRLTVL.

Ten or more counts support this clonotype. The chain couples TRBV2 to TRBJ2-1; 7 nucleotides line up with TRBD1. The CDR3 length is 13 residues. V trimming: 4 bases; J trimming: 5 bases; junction bases outside the gene matches: 2. Germline CDR1 SNHLY, CDR2 FYNNEI. Here the CDR3 DNA reads TGTGCCAGCAGTGGAACAGGGGACAATGAGCAGTTCTTC. Translated, it gives CASSGTGDNEQFF.

At least ten counts were recorded for this clonotype. The chain links TRBV5-1 to TRBJ1-1, with D perhaps TRBD1 (6 bases). Germline CDR1 SGHRS, CDR2 YFSETQ. The CDR3 extends over 15 amino acids. V shed 6 bases and J shed 6 bases, with 21 bases lying between them. The CDR3 spells CASTPTWRGSAEAFF. The CDR3 DNA is TGCGCCAGCACCCCTACTTGGAGGGGGAGCGCTGAAGCTTTCTTT. The whole variable domain, remainder taken from reference TRBV5-1 and TRBJ1-1, is KAGVTQTPRYLIKTRGQQVTLSCSPISGHRSVSWYQQTPGQGLQFLFEYFSETQRNKGNFPGRFSGRQFSNSRSEMNVSTLELGDSALYLCASTPTWRGSAEAFFGQGTRLTVV.

This clonotype has at least ten counts. The chain uses TRBV10-3 and TRBJ2-7; D is perhaps TRBD2 (5 bases). V lost 0 bases to trimming and J lost 4 bases, with 19 bases between them. Germline V gives CDR1 ENHRY, CDR2 SYGVKD. The CDR3 spans 17 residues. The CDR3 DNA sequence: TGTGCCATCAGTGAGTCGGACCTTGGGTTCAGAGGGTACGAGCAGTACTTC. Its translation is CAISESDLGFRGYEQYF.

This clonotype was seen repeatedly, ten times or more. The rearrangement uses TRBV5-1 and TRBJ2-7, with 9 bases lining up with TRBD1. CDR3 length: 13 amino acids. Germline assignment: CDR1 SGHRS and CDR2 YFSETQ. V lost 2 bases and J lost 6; bases outside the gene matches: 3. CDR3 DNA sequence: TGCGCCAGCAGCTTAACAGGGGGCGGCGAGCAGTACGTC. It codes for CASSLTGGGEQYV.